Listed here is a single TCR beta chain. The entry originates in a study of blood T cell repertoires in COVID-19. Sequencing used immunoSEQ multiplex PCR; TCRdb keeps in-frame clones, though not all of them. This table has nearly 70,000 clones, 91% appearing once. Material: peripheral blood. The origin of this receptor is a man aged 40-49 years with COVID-19, enrolled during active disease.

The CDR3 here is CASSLQPVGAGDTQYF. The CDR3 DNA reads as TGCGCCAGCAGCCTGCAGCCGGTGGGGGCGGGAGATACGCAGTATTTT. V usage is TRBV5-1 and J usage is TRBJ2-3; D may be TRBD1 (6 bases). This CDR3 has 16 residues. The germline gives CDR1 SGHRS, CDR2 YFSETQ. V was shortened by 4 bases and J by 5 bases, with 20 bases between the two germline ends.